A selection of T cell receptor beta chains follows, all from one sample in a study of T cells after yellow fever vaccination. Each CDR3 protein gets one entry after TCRdb re-called the 5' RACE reads with MiXCR. The sample yields 450,000 to 600,000 distinct CDR3 sequences, about 15% seen once. The starting material was PBMCs, obtained 5 days after the first yellow fever vaccination. Receptor source: a man in his late teens or twenties who received the YFV17D yellow fever vaccine. Both conserved end residues are trimmed from each CDR3.

TRBV29-1 SVPTGLHQETQY
TRBV5-1 ASSLDQNTDTQY
TRBV5-4 ASSFGLAGSEETQY
TRBV12-3/TRBV12-4 ASSTGTGDSGELF
TRBV10-1 ASSESTGQETQY
TRBV7-9 ASSPGTSGGARDEQF
TRBV4-3 ASSRKTSRSYNEQF
TRBV18 ASSILHPRGQETQY
TRBV20-1 SATSREFGGELF
TRBV6-1 ASTSIWGRDSPLH
TRBV28 ASSMLDRAEAF
TRBV4-3 ASSLERQGSFGNTIY
TRBV7-9 ASSLAGQGRAYGYT
TRBV5-1 ASSSGDQLAGFQETQY
TRBV20-1 SARDPGGGYGETQY
TRBV4-3 ASSPLGVNTEAF
TRBV19 ASSIATGELF
TRBV13 ASSSLLVNEQF
TRBV7-8 ASSPGTSGLNEQF